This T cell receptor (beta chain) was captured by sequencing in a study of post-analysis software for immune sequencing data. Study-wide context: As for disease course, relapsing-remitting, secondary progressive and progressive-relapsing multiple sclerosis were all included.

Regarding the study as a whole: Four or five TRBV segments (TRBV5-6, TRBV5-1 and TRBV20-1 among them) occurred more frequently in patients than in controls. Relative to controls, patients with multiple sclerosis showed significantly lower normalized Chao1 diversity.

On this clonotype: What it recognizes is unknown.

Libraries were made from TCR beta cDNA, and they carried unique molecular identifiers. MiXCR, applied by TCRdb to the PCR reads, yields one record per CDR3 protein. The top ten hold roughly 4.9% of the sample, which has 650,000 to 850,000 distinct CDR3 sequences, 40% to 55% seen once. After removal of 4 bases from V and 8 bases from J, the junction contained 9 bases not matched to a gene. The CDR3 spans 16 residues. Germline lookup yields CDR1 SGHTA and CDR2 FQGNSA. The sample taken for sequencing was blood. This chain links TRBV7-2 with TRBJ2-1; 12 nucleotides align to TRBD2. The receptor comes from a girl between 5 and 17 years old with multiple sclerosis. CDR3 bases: TGTGCCAGCAGCTCATCATCTAGCGGGGGGGCCTATGAGCAGTTCTTC. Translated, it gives CASSSSSSGGAYEQFF.